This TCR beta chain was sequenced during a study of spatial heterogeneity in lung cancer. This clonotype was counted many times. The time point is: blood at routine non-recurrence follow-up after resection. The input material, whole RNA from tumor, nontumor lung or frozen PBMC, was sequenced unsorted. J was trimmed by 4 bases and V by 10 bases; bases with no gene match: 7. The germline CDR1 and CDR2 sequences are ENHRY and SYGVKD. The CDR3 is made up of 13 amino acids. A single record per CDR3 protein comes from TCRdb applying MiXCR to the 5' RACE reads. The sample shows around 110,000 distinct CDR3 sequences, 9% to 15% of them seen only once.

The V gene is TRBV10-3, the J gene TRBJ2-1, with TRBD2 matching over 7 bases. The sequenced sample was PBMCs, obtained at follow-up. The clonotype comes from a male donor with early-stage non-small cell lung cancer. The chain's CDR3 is CATRGENYNEQFF. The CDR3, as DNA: TGTGCCACCCGGGGGGAGAATTACAATGAGCAGTTCTTC.